This T cell receptor (beta chain) was recovered during a study of Ad26.COV2.S vaccination and SARS-CoV-2 variants. Study in general: Donor was in the COV1001 Ad26.COV2.S trial arm. Donor got 5x10^10 or 1x10^11 viral particles of Ad26.COV2.S. Study-wide results and caveats: Greater spike-specific TCR breadth was seen in vaccine recipients than in placebo recipients.

Indicated treatment: roughly 18 received Ad26.COV2.S at low or high dose, single or two shots; about five received placebo; per-sample allocation not given. The samples were gathered on day 63 after the first injection of vaccine or placebo. It was an adult aged 18-55 years in Boston who was the donor. TCRdb's table, derived via immunoSEQ multiplex PCR, lists solely in-frame clones and lacks some. This sample has about 350,000 clones, with roughly 85% found just once. The CDR3 spans 14 residues. Looked up from germline, CDR1 is GTSNPN and CDR2 is SVGIG (reference sequence). V was shortened by 3 bases and J by 3 bases, with 12 bases between the two germline ends. With respect to this clone: What it binds is not known.

The specimen comprised peripheral blood, sampled in a trial of Ad26.COV2.S vaccine versus placebo. The gene calls are TRBV30 and TRBJ1-5; perhaps TRBD1 as D (5 bases). The clonotype was recovered from a person aged 18-65 years who received the Ad26.COV2.S COVID-19 vaccine or a placebo. The CDR3 loop reads CAWSAGQINQPQHF. For the CDR3, the DNA is TGTGCCTGGAGCGCAGGACAAATCAATCAGCCCCAGCATTTT.